The next 9 T cell receptor beta chains were all read from a single sample in a study of tumor-infiltrating lymphocytes in oesophageal squamous cell carcinoma (dated by TCRdb to the mid-2010s). The library was prepared using PCR. These reads were obtained on an Illumina HiSeq 2000. TCRdb reanalyzed the raw reads on its own, using fastp at Q25 for trimming and MiXCR for clone calling, and kept in-frame beta chains. A single entry per CDR3 protein holds the most common genes and DNA from its merged rows. The sample table records more than 15,000 distinct CDR3 sequences; about 43% of these occur just once. Roughly 33% of the sample rests with the top ten. Material for sequencing was normal esophageal tissue next to the tumor. All receptors come from a female donor with esophageal squamous cell carcinoma.

This clonotype was seen many times. The chain is built from TRBV28 and TRBJ1-5; TRBD1 is a possible D gene (5 bases). Germline V gives CDR1 MDHEN, CDR2 SYDVKM. The CDR3 contains 13 residues. V was pared by 3 bases and J by 6 bases, with 9 bases between. The CDR3: CASSLGGTQPQHF. In DNA form, the CDR3 reads TGTGCCAGCAGTTTGGGGGGTACTCAGCCCCAGCATTTT.

The CDR3: CASSFYPGSSANEQFF. The CDR3 bases are TGTGCCAGCAGTTTTTACCCAGGATCATCCGCCAATGAGCAGTTCTTC. The gene calls are TRBV28 and TRBJ2-1; D is undetermined. Germline-derived CDR1 and CDR2 are MDHEN and SYDVKM. V was clipped by 3 bases and J by 6 bases, with 18 bases between them. This CDR3 contains 16 residues.

This clonotype occurred a few times. The gene calls are TRBV12-3 or TRBV12-4 and TRBJ2-1; D is uncertain. The DNA matches TRBJ2-5 better at its end, which makes the J call doubtful. This CDR3 is built from 13 residues. CDR3 region: CASSLEWGETQYF. The CDR3, as DNA: TGTGCCAGCAGTTTAGAGTGGGGAGAGACCCAGTACTTC.

V and J are TRBV7-6 and TRBJ2-5, with D possibly matching TRBD1 (6 bases). Trimming removed 1 base from V and 1 base from J, with 10 bases in between. CDR3 size: 15 residues. The germline V gene encodes CDR1 SGHVS and CDR2 FNYEAQ. CDR3 in amino acids: CASSLVTTGQETQYF. DNA of the CDR3: TGTGCCAGCAGCTTAGTTACGACAGGCCAAGAGACCCAGTACTTC.

This clonotype was seen a few times. V and J are TRBV7-2 and TRBJ1-4; maybe TRBD1 (5 bases). The length of the CDR3 is 13 residues. Trimming shortened V by 7 bases and J by 4 bases, and 10 bases separated the two germline ends. Germline V lookup: CDR1 SGHTA, CDR2 FQGNSA. The CDR3 nucleotides read TGTGCCAGCACGGGGCAGATTAATGAAAAACTGTTTTTT. Its protein is CASTGQINEKLFF.

The table lists this clonotype with a count of one. V usage is TRBV7-9 and J usage is TRBJ2-5; D is perhaps TRBD2 (6 bases). Germline V gene lookup returns CDR1 SEHNR and CDR2 FQNEAQ (reference sequence). The CDR3 extends over 15 amino acids. Between the trimmed V and J ends, which lost 4 bases and 1 base, there was a span of 13 bases. DNA of the CDR3: TGTGCCAGCAGCTCGACGCGGGGAGTCCAAGAGACCCAGTACTTC. Its protein product is CASSSTRGVQETQYF.

This clonotype was seen at least ten times. The chain links TRBV27 to TRBJ2-7; 7 positions agree with TRBD2. Germline V gene lookup returns CDR1 MNHEY and CDR2 SMNVEV (reference sequence). The CDR3 totals 14 residues. With V trimmed by 8 bases and J by 3 bases, 10 bases remained unmatched. Written as DNA, the CDR3 is TGTGCCAGCCAATCTAGCGGTGCGAGCTACGAGCAGTACTTC. The encoded protein is CASQSSGASYEQYF.

This sequence joins TRBV12-3 or TRBV12-4 and TRBJ2-1; 10 nucleotides agree with TRBD2. The end of the DNA is better explained by TRBJ2-7, so the J call may be wrong. The CDR3 runs to 14 residues. In DNA, the CDR3 is TGTGCCAGCAGAGAGAGCGGGAGGGACAATGAGCAGTACTTC. It yields the protein CASRESGRDNEQYF.

In its sample, this clonotype was seen a few times. The rearrangement links TRBV5-1 to TRBJ1-2; 8 bases map to TRBD1. The DNA end favors TRBJ2-7, so the J call may be wrong. The CDR3 totals 15 residues. Germline CDR1 and CDR2: SGHRS and YFSETQ. The CDR3 DNA reads as TGCGCCAGCAGCCGAAACCCAGGGGGCCAATACGAGCAGTACTTC. It encodes CASSRNPGGQYEQYF.